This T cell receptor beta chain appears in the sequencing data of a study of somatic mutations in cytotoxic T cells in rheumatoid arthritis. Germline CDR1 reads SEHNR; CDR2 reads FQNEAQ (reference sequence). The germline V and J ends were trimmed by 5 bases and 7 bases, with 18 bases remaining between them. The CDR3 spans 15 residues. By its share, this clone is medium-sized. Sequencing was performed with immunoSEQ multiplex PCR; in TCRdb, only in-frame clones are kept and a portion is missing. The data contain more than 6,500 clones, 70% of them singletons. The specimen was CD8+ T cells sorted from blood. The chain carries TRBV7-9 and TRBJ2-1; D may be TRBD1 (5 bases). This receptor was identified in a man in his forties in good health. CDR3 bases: TGTGCCAGCAGCCCAGCAGGGCGTTGGTTGAATGAGCAGTTCTTC. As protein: CASSPAGRWLNEQFF.